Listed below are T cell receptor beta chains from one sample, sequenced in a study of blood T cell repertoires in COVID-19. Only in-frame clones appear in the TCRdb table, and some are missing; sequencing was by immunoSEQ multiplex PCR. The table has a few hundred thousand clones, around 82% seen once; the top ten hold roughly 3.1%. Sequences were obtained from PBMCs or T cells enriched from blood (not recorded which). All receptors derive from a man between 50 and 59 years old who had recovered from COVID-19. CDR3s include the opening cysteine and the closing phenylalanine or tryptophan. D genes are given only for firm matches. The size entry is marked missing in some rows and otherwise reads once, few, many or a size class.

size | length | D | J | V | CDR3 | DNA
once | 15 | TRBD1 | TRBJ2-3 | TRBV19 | CASSISDRGTDTQYF | TGTGCCAGTAGTATCTCGGACAGGGGAACAGATACGCAGTATTTT
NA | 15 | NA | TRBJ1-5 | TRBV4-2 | CASSQDSGPNQPQHF | TGTGCCAGCAGCCAAGATTCTGGGCCTAATCAGCCCCAGCATTTT
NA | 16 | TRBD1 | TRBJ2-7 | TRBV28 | CASSLKQGARPYEQYF | TGTGCCAGCAGTCTTAAACAGGGGGCGCGTCCCTACGAGCAGTACTTC
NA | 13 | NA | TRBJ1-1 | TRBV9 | CASSVKGGTEAFF | TGTGCCAGCAGCGTAAAGGGGGGGACTGAAGCTTTCTTT
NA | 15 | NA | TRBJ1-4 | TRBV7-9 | CASSLYGREGEKLFF | TGTGCCAGCAGCTTATACGGGCGGGAAGGTGAAAAACTGTTTTTT
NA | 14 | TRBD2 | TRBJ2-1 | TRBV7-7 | CASSTRLAPNEQFF | TGTGCTAGCAGCACCCGACTAGCCCCCAATGAGCAGTTCTTC
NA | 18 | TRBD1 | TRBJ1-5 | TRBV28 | CASSLAAQGANSNQPQHF | TGTGCCAGCAGTTTGGCTGCCCAGGGGGCGAATAGCAATCAGCCCCAGCATTTT
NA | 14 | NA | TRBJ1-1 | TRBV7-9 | CASSPHVREFEAFF | TGTGCCAGCAGCCCTCACGTGCGGGAGTTTGAAGCTTTCTTT
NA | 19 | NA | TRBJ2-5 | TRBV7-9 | CASSARDGQRVPLQETQYF | TGTGCCAGCAGCGCGCGGGACGGCCAGCGGGTTCCCCTCCAAGAGACCCAGTACTTC
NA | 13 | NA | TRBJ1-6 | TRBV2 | CASRGLQGSPLHF | TGTGCCAGCAGGGGATTACAGGGATCACCCCTCCACTTT
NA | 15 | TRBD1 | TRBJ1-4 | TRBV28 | CASSGGGRFDAKLFF | TGTGCCAGCAGTGGAGGGGGCCGGTTCGACGCAAAACTGTTTTTT
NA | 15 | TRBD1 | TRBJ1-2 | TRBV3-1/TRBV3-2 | CASSQGGTGLYGYTF | TGTGCCAGCAGCCAAGGTGGGACAGGGCTCTATGGCTACACCTTC
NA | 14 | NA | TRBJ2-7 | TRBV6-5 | CATAGIELVYEQYF | TGTGCCACCGCCGGGATAGAGCTGGTCTACGAGCAGTACTTC
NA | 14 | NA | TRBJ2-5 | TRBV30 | CAWSVEGGRETQYF | TGTGCCTGGAGTGTAGAGGGGGGGAGGGAGACCCAGTACTTC
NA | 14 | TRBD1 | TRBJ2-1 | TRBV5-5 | CASSPDRVYGEQFF | TGTGCCAGCAGCCCGGACAGGGTATACGGTGAGCAGTTCTTC
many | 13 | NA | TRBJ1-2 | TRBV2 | CASMRDFDYGYTF | TGTGCCAGCATGAGAGATTTCGACTATGGCTACACCTTC
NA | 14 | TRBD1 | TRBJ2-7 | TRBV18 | CASSPSDREFEQYF | TGTGCCAGCTCACCCTCGGACAGGGAATTCGAGCAGTACTTC
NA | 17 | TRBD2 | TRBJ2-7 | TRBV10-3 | CAIRRTSGRVLRGEQYF | TGTGCCATCAGGAGGACTAGCGGGAGGGTATTGAGGGGCGAGCAGTACTTC
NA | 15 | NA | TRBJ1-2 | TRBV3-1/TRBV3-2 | CASSRYREGPYGYTF | TGTGCCAGCAGCCGATACAGGGAGGGGCCATATGGCTACACCTTC
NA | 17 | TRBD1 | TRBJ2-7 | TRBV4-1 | CASSQAITDRDPYEQYF | TGCGCCAGCAGCCAAGCTATCACGGACAGGGACCCCTACGAGCAGTACTTC
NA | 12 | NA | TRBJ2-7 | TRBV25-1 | CASSVQGYEQYF | TGTGCCAGCAGTGTCCAGGGCTACGAGCAGTACTTC
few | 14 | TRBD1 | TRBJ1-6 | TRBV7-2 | CASSFGTGSSPLHF | TGTGCCAGCAGCTTCGGGACAGGATCCTCACCCCTCCACTTT
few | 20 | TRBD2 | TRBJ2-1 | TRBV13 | CASSIYARTSGRASYNEQFF | TGTGCCAGCAGTATTTATGCGAGGACTAGCGGGAGGGCCTCCTACAATGAGCAGTTCTTC
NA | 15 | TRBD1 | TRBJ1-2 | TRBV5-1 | CASSRGQGNNYGYTF | TGCGCCAGCAGCAGGGGACAGGGGAATAACTATGGCTACACCTTC
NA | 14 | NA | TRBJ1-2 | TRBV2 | CASSDEWSGFVGTF | TGTGCCAGCAGTGATGAGTGGTCAGGGTTTGTCGGGACCTTC
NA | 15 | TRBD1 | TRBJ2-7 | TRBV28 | CASRRTGTFSYEQYF | TGTGCCAGCAGGCGGACAGGTACTTTCTCCTACGAGCAGTACTTC
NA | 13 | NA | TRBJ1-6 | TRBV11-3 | CASNTGNRLPLHF | TGTGCCAGCAATACTGGTAACAGGCTACCCCTCCACTTT
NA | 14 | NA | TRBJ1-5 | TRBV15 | CATSTRVGNQPQHF | TGTGCCACCAGCACCAGGGTTGGCAATCAGCCCCAGCATTTT
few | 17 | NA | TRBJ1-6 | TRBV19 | CASSPITGGRGNSPLHF | TGTGCCAGTAGTCCCATAACCGGGGGACGCGGTAATTCACCCCTCCACTTT
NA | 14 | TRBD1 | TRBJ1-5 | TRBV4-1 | CASSHRQGGQPQHF | TGCGCCAGCAGCCACCGACAGGGGGGTCAGCCCCAGCATTTT
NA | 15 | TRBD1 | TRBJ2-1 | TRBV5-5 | CASSPQGVPYNEQFF | TGTGCCAGCAGCCCGCAGGGGGTCCCCTACAATGAGCAGTTCTTC
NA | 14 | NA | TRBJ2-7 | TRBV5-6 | CASSFSIDFYEQYF | TGTGCCAGCAGCTTTTCAATAGATTTCTACGAGCAGTACTTC